This T cell receptor beta chain was sequenced for a study of response to subunit inactivated influenza vaccine. Study-wide findings and caveats: Authors proposed each seasonal influenza vaccination draws in few new T cells.

Using its own MiXCR run on the RT-PCR reads, TCRdb lists one record per CDR3 protein. The sample comprises around 530,000 distinct CDR3 sequences, about 17% of which are singletons, and 3% rests with the top ten. The CDR3 contains 12 residues. Germline lookup yields CDR1 MNHEY and CDR2 SVGEGT. Trimming removed 11 bases at V and 3 bases at J, with 14 bases between. This clonotype has just a few counts. Its target is not known. Here the sequenced sample was CD4+ T cells sorted from PBMCs, taken roughly 24 months after vaccination. The rearrangement links TRBV6-2 or TRBV6-3 to TRBJ2-7, with D possibly TRBD2 on 6 matching bases. The source of this sequence is a man in his fifties or sixties who received an inactivated influenza vaccine. CDR3 residues: CAGGAGLYEQYF. The DNA of the CDR3 is TGTGCCGGAGGGGCAGGGCTCTACGAGCAGTACTTC.